Listed below are T cell receptor beta chains from one sample, sequenced in a study of cytomegalovirus exposure and HLA in healthy donors. This table comes from immunoSEQ multiplex PCR, and its TCRdb copy is limited to in-frame clones, with some not included. Counted here are 150,000 or so clones, approximately 80% occurring once; the ten biggest clones make up approximately 6.3%. Specimen: PBMCs. These receptors all stem from a woman aged 45-65 years in good health and CMV-seropositive. Both conserved end residues are part of each CDR3. Each record gives: V gene, D gene, CDR3 protein. A D gene is named only where the DNA matches it firmly.

>TRBV7-2|.
CASSFRGIPDTQYF
>TRBV30|.
CAWTPTQGRAGELFF
>TRBV15|TRBD1
CATSRAPGQGYEQYF
>TRBV5-1|.
CASSRWATYNEQFF
>TRBV10-3|TRBD2
CAITPRGGNYEQYF
>TRBV19|TRBD2
CASSRPSGDSYEQYF
>TRBV5-1|.
CASSLGGDINEQFF
>TRBV12-5|TRBD1
CASGSGTGTGNQPQHF
>TRBV6-1|TRBD1
CASSERGRYTF
>TRBV29-1|TRBD2
CSAGLAGTSEQYF
>TRBV6-1|TRBD1
CASSRTGLNEKLFF
>TRBV5-6|.
CASSSAAVNQPQHF
>TRBV7-6|.
CASSATGWNEQFF
>TRBV6-5|.
CASSYDLVPTVAFF
>TRBV7-9|.
CASSFGSGNKDSTDTQYF
>TRBV5-4|.
CASSTGQDDEKLFF
>TRBV5-1|TRBD1
CASSTPGQGRYEQYF
>TRBV2|TRBD1
CASSDSGTGGRNGYTF
>TRBV2|.
CASNRPNQPQHF
>TRBV4-3|.
CASSQDRGDTQYF
>TRBV27|.
CASIFGGRSYEQYF
>TRBV29-1|.
CSVEIFGGNGYTF
>TRBV6-5|.
CASSPGGNIQYF
>TRBV30|.
CACQGISYEQYF
>TRBV6-1|TRBD1
CASSGRDRGNGEQYF
>TRBV18|TRBD1
CASSLQGGSGNTIYF
>TRBV7-9|.
CASSFQGAYGYTF
>TRBV12-5|TRBD1
CASGPKGQGDFGANVLTF
>TRBV5-5|.
CASSLAGGNTIYF
>TRBV6-1|.
CASLEVTEAFF
>TRBV30|TRBD1
CAFAGTGIYEQYF
>TRBV2|TRBD1
CASSGGGQGSGYTF
>TRBV23-1|.
CASSQSPLAKNIQYF
>TRBV5-1|TRBD2
CASSLPASGAYNEQFF
>TRBV7-9|.
CASSFGLGETQYF
>TRBV7-9|.
CASSRTDSNQPQHF
>TRBV7-2|.
CASSPTWRLGEQFF
>TRBV30|TRBD1
CAWSVQTGGANEQFF
>TRBV7-9|TRBD1
CASSLLRTGRNGGEQFF
>TRBV6-1|.
CASSEVRGSGELFF
>TRBV5-6|TRBD1
CASRWDRVGDTQYF
>TRBV7-2|.
CASSLAITYEQYF
>TRBV10-3|TRBD2
CAISAASGGPDTQYF
>TRBV30|.
CAWSVWGVTNQPQHF
>TRBV4-3|.
CASSRVGGLGDTQYF
>TRBV5-5|TRBD1
CASSLGTGGSREKLFF
>TRBV5-5|.
CASSLAGEQPQHF
>TRBV11-2|.
CASSLVATGETQYF
>TRBV10-3|TRBD2
CAISLADTSTDTQYF
>TRBV5-1|.
CASSISSGYTEAFF
>TRBV6-1|.
CASTIWGSDTQYF
>TRBV5-6|.
CASSFGSGDNEQFF
>TRBV19|TRBD2
CASSILGEGYEQYF
>TRBV15|.
CATSKPGSSYEQYF
>TRBV7-6|.
CASSSGEAGNTIYF
>TRBV11-3|.
CASSLGGDSHTDTQYF
>TRBV10-2|.
CASSMGPGNQPQHF